This TCR beta chain was sequenced for a study of T-cell reconstitution after alpha-beta-depleted transplantation in children. Study-wide results and limits: Where some patients showed high TCRbeta diversity at day 60, it came from recipient T cells and thymic progenitors that had survived.

Unique molecular identifiers were incorporated during preparation of the TCRbeta library. A single record per CDR3 protein comes from TCRdb applying MiXCR to the PCR reads. The sample records 250,000 to 350,000 distinct CDR3 sequences, approximately 23% being singletons. With respect to this clonotype: What it binds is not known.

V trimming: 4 bases; J trimming: 4 bases; junction bases outside the gene matches: 4. The CDR3 extends over 15 amino acids. Germline CDR1 and CDR2: SGDLS and YYNGEE. This TCR came from a male patient under 18 who had a stem cell transplant for acute lymphoblastic leukemia, so the T cells may come from the graft donor. V usage is TRBV9 and J usage is TRBJ2-1, with TRBD2 matching 11 bases. This sample comprised PBMCs, mostly from graft donor cells, obtained 180 days after TCRalphabeta/CD19-depleted stem cell transplant. The CDR3 is CASSQGLAAYNEQFF. Here the CDR3 DNA reads TGTGCCAGCAGCCAGGGACTAGCGGCGTACAATGAGCAGTTCTTC.